The sequence of this T cell receptor (beta chain) was determined in a study of cytomegalovirus exposure and HLA in healthy donors. Study outcomes and limitations: Presence/absence results assume similar sequencing depth per donor, which may not hold. Most CMV-associated TCR beta chains appeared HLA-restricted in a later analysis. Specific recognition of CMV antigens was confirmed in vitro for a few chains (all CMV-associated). The study found most TCR sequences rare, yet found some public TCRs in many donors.

CDR3 length: 15 amino acids. With respect to this clone: The antigen remains undetermined.

The PCR ran on 60 Vbeta and 13 Jbeta primers. The data were produced by immunoSEQ multiplex PCR, yet TCRdb's version contains in-frame clones alone and is incomplete. The repertoire includes about 170,000 clones, about three quarters of them detected once, and 2.5% to 4% sits in the top ten. This TCR derives from a female donor in good health and CMV-seronegative. The sequenced sample consisted of PBMCs. The chain has TRBV21-1 and TRBJ1-5; the table assigns TRBD1, which was not confirmed against the DNA. TRBV21-1 is recorded as a pseudogene. In nucleotides, the CDR3 is TGTGCCAGCAGCGCAGGCCGGGACAGGGTTCAGCCCCAGCATTTT. This encodes CASSAGRDRVQPQHF.